The present TCR beta chain was sequenced within a study of CD8+CD57+ T cells in acquired aplastic anemia. Overall study context: Reads per healthy sample averaged around 10 million (CD4+) and some 12 million (CD8+).

As for this clonotype: The antigen remains undetermined.

Study-level results: Patient and control CD8+ Simpson's diversity was not significantly different.

CDR1 is SGHDN, CDR2 FVKESK, per germline. The CDR3 extends over 16 amino acids. Trimming stripped 4 bases from V and 13 bases from J, with 23 bases between. Using genomic DNA as the template, TCR beta VDJ and CDR3 profiling was carried out. TCRdb re-derived calls from the reads in MiXCR, one entry per CDR3 protein. The sample yields hundreds of thousands of distinct CDR3 sequences, approximately 70% seen once. This chain joins TRBV14 and TRBJ1-6, with D unclear. The clonotype comes from a human donor in good health, serving as a control. Material for sequencing was sorted CD4+, CD8+, or CD8+CD57+ T cells (not recorded which) from PBMCs. DNA for the CDR3: TGTGCCAGCAGCCTAGAGCTAGCAGCCTACAATCAGCCCCTCCACTTT. It codes for CASSLELAAYNQPLHF.